Presented here are 17 T cell receptor beta chains from one specimen sequenced in a study of T cells in Graves' hyperthyroidism and ophthalmopathy. Amplification of TCR beta CDR3 regions was performed using RNA transcripts as template. An initial round of RT-PCR targeting the TCR CDR3 relied on the HTBI primer set. TCRdb called the multiplex PCR reads again in MiXCR, with one record for every CDR3 protein. Of around 340,000 distinct CDR3 sequences in the sample, approximately 13% were seen once. The sample taken for sequencing was blood. These TCRs come from a woman in her 30s with Graves' hyperthyroidism.

The V and J genes are TRBV20-1 and TRBJ2-7; TRBD2 aligns across 9 bases. The CDR3 has 13 amino acids. Trimming cost V 2 bases and J 5 bases; bases outside gene matches: 4. From germline, CDR1 is DFQATT and CDR2 SNEGSKA (reference sequence). The DNA of the CDR3 is TGCAGTGCTAGAATCCCTAGCGGGAACGAGCAGTACTTC. Protein product: CSARIPSGNEQYF.

This clonotype has only a few counts. The J gene is TRBJ2-1, the V gene TRBV24-1, with a possible D match to TRBD2 (5 bases). V lost 7 bases and J 7 bases, leaving 16 bases between the germline ends. The CDR3 runs 14 residues. CDR1 and CDR2 from the germline V gene are KGHDR and SFDVKD. CDR3 region: CATSSILSGNEQFF. CDR3 in DNA: TGTGCCACCAGCTCGATCCTGTCGGGGAATGAGCAGTTCTTC.

Details on this clonotype: This could be a read error, since a much larger clone is one nucleotide away. As the CDR3 is not closed by the conserved phenylalanine or tryptophan, this likely results from a read error. The gene calls are TRBV4-1 and TRBJ2-7; TRBD1 aligns across 9 bases. The CDR3 is made up of 16 amino acids. CDR1 and CDR2 from the germline V gene are MGHRA and YSYEKL. Trimming removed 0 bases from V and 2 bases from J; junction bases left unmatched: 5. The CDR3 bases are TGCGCCAGCAGCCAAGATTTGGGACAGGGCGCCTACGAGCAGTACCTC. Encoded protein: CASSQDLGQGAYEQYL.

This clonotype was recorded at least ten times. The chain has TRBV2 and TRBJ2-7, with D perhaps TRBD2 (6 bases). V shed 7 bases and J shed 4 bases, with 14 bases lying between them. Germline CDR1 is SNHLY and CDR2 is FYNNEI. The CDR3 is 13 amino acids. This CDR3 is CASNRRGWYEQYF. DNA for the CDR3: TGTGCCAGCAATCGGCGGGGTTGGTACGAGCAGTACTTC. The full variable domain, completed using reference TRBV2 and TRBJ2-7, is EPEVTQTPSHQVTQMGQEVILRCVPISNHLYFYWYRQILGQKVEFLVSFYNNEISEKSEIFDDQFSVERPDGSNFTLKIRSTKLEDSAMYFCASNRRGWYEQYFGPGTRLTVT.

This clonotype was found a few times. This chain uses TRBV20-1 with TRBJ2-7; D call uncertain. CDR1 is DFQATT, CDR2 SNEGSKA, per germline (reference sequence). Between the trimmed V and J ends, which lost 3 bases and 0 bases, there was a span of 9 bases. The CDR3 spans 13 residues. The CDR3: CSASPRSSYEQYF. The CDR3 DNA follows: TGCAGTGCTAGCCCCCGGAGCTCCTACGAGCAGTACTTC.

V and J are TRBV3-1 and TRBJ1-1; D is possibly TRBD1 (5 bases). The CDR3 runs 16 residues. CDR1 is LGHDT and CDR2 is YNNKEL in the germline V gene (reference sequence). The germline V and J ends were trimmed by 1 base and 0 bases, with 12 bases remaining between them. CDR3 amino acids: CASSQVVGPMNTEAFF. The CDR3 bases are TGTGCCAGCAGCCAAGTTGTGGGGCCCATGAACACTGAAGCTTTCTTT. Drawing the rest from reference TRBV3-1 and TRBJ1-1, the complete variable domain is DTAVSQTPKYLVTQMGNDKSIKCEQNLGHDTMYWYKQDSKKFLKIMFSYNNKELIINETVPNRFSPKSPDKAHLNLHINSLELGDSAVYFCASSQVVGPMNTEAFFGQGTRLTVV.

The CDR3 nucleotides are TGTGCCAGCAGCTCATGGGCGGGCGGGGAGCTGTTTTTT. Translated: CASSSWAGGELFF. This chain connects TRBV5-4 to TRBJ2-2, with a weak D call TRBD2 (5 bases). CDR3 length: 13 residues. Between the trimmed V and J ends, which lost 3 bases and 7 bases, there was a span of 10 bases. Germline-derived CDR1 and CDR2 are SGHNT and YYREEE (reference sequence).

The chain employs TRBV10-3 and TRBJ2-1; tentative D call: TRBD2 (5 bases). This CDR3 is 14 amino acids long. CDR1 and CDR2 (germline): ENHRY, SYGVKD. Trimming left V 6 bases short and J 6 bases short, with 15 bases between. CDR3 residues: CAIREDLLSNEQFF. CDR3 coding DNA: TGTGCCATCAGGGAGGACCTCCTTAGCAATGAGCAGTTCTTC.

This clonotype was found many times. This chain connects TRBV7-2 to TRBJ2-7; 7 bases are shared with TRBD1. Germline-derived CDR1 and CDR2 are SGHTA and FQGNSA. The CDR3 is made up of 16 amino acids. Trimming removed 6 bases from V and 4 bases from J; junction bases left unmatched: 15. CDR3 bases: TGTGCCAGCAGGTCGGTCTCCGGGACAGATCGTTACGAGCAGTACTTC. Translation: CASRSVSGTDRYEQYF.

This clonotype was picked up many times. The chain uses TRBV20-1 and TRBJ2-1; 8 positions agree with TRBD2. The V gene end was trimmed by 1 base and the J gene end by 2 bases; junction bases not matched to a gene: 10. Per the germline V gene, CDR1 is DFQATT and CDR2 is SNEGSKA (reference sequence). This CDR3 has 17 amino acids. CDR3 bases: TGCAGTGCTAGAGTATCGAGCGGGAGAGGGACCTACAATGAGCAGTTCTTC. As protein: CSARVSSGRGTYNEQFF.

This clonotype was picked up many times. The chain has TRBV3-1 and TRBJ2-1; D is uncertain. Germline CDR1 and CDR2: LGHDT and YNNKEL (reference sequence). V lost 0 bases and J 7 bases, leaving 7 bases between the germline ends. This CDR3 is built from 13 residues. CDR3 in amino acids: CASSQEVVNEQFF. DNA for the CDR3: TGTGCCAGCAGCCAAGAAGTAGTGAATGAGCAGTTCTTC.

This clonotype was detected ten times or more. The chain employs TRBV12-3 or TRBV12-4 and TRBJ2-1, with D unresolved. V lost 7 bases and J lost 1, with 14 bases in between. The CDR3 extends over 15 amino acids. The CDR3 reads CASTVREKSYNEQFF. CDR3 nucleotides: TGTGCCAGCACTGTCCGAGAGAAATCCTACAATGAGCAGTTCTTC.

This clonotype appeared a few times. CDR3 nucleotides: TGTGCCAGCAGCTCCCCGGGACAGGGAGACAAGCAGTACTTC. Translation gives CASSSPGQGDKQYF. This chain links TRBV6-2 or TRBV6-3 with TRBJ2-7; 9 bases line up with TRBD1. Trimming took 6 bases from V and 8 from J; bases not matched to a gene: 11. The CDR3 contains 14 residues. Germline loops: CDR1 MNHEY, CDR2 SVGEGT.

This clonotype occurred many times. The rearrangement links TRBV6-1 to TRBJ1-2; no firm D call. V lost 10 bases, J lost 2 bases, and 14 bases lay in between. CDR3 length: 13 amino acids. The germline CDR1 and CDR2 sequences are MNHNS and SASEGT. The CDR3 nucleotides are TGTGCCACGAGCAGCGGAGTAAACTATGGCTACACCTTC. Encoded protein: CATSSGVNYGYTF.

This clonotype was seen more than once but under ten times. The V and J genes are TRBV25-1 and TRBJ1-5, with D hard to call. The length of the CDR3 is 13 residues. Germline V gene sequence: CDR1 MGHDK, CDR2 SYGVNS. Trimming removed 4 bases from V and 1 base from J, with 5 bases in between. The CDR3 DNA reads TGTGCCAGCAGTGCATGGAGCAATCAGCCCCAGCATTTT. Protein sequence: CASSAWSNQPQHF.

At least ten counts were recorded for this clonotype. This chain connects TRBV20-1 to TRBJ1-5; TRBD1 might be the D (5 bases). The V and J ends lost 5 bases and 3 bases respectively, with 11 bases between them. There are 13 residues in the CDR3. Germline V CDR1 and CDR2: DFQATT, SNEGSKA (reference sequence). The CDR3 nucleotides are TGCAGTGCTGGTCAGGGCCACAATCAGCCCCAGCATTTT. Its translation: CSAGQGHNQPQHF.

The J gene is TRBJ2-7, the V gene TRBV30, with D unclear. V lost 0 bases to trimming and J lost 1 base, with 10 bases between them. This CDR3 has 14 residues. The V gene's germline CDR1 is GTSNPN and CDR2 SVGIG (reference sequence). CDR3 loop: CAWSVRPGSYEQYF. The CDR3, as DNA: TGTGCCTGGAGTGTACGTCCTGGGTCCTACGAGCAGTACTTC.